The 31 T cell receptor beta chains in this list originate from one sample, sequenced in a study of CD8 T cells in Susac syndrome. Reverse transcription used roughly 0.5 to 1 ug RNA and random hexamers. From the immunoSEQ multiplex PCR reads, TCRdb called clonotypes with MiXCR, one entry per CDR3 protein. The repertoire has roughly 160,000 distinct CDR3 sequences, 90% to 95% of them found once; the top ten carry roughly 0.15%. Sequenced sample: CD4+ T cells from PBMCs. The receptor set was obtained from a human donor in good health.

The V gene is TRBV3-1, the J gene TRBJ2-7, with D unclear. Germline-derived CDR1 and CDR2 are LGHDT and YNNKEL (reference sequence). This CDR3 spans 15 amino acids. Trimming took off 2 bases at V and 2 bases at J, with 13 bases between the two ends. DNA for the CDR3: TGTGCCAGCAGCCAAAGCGTTGGCGGAGCCTACGAGCAGTACTTC. Encoded protein: CASSQSVGGAYEQYF.

The chain couples TRBV5-1 to TRBJ2-5; the match to TRBD2 covers 8 bases. This CDR3 contains 15 residues. The germline CDR1 and CDR2 sequences are SGHRS and YFSETQ. Germline trimming cut 1 base from V and 5 bases from J; bases unmatched to any gene: 7. The CDR3 here is CASSLRGGPRETQYF. CDR3 in DNA: TGCGCCAGCAGCTTGCGCGGGGGGCCGCGGGAGACCCAGTACTTC.

The J gene is TRBJ1-2, the V gene TRBV29-1, with TRBD1 as a possible D gene (6 bases). This CDR3 comprises 11 residues. The germline gives CDR1 SQVTM, CDR2 ANQGSEA. Trimming pared 7 bases from V and 8 bases from J, leaving 14 bases between. DNA of the CDR3: TGCAGCGCCGGGAGAGGGGGAGGCTACACCTTC. Translation gives CSAGRGGGYTF.

The chain uses TRBV6-2 or TRBV6-3 and TRBJ2-7; 9 bases map to TRBD1. Germline V gene sequence: CDR1 MNHEY, CDR2 SVGEGT. This CDR3 spans 15 amino acids. V shed 4 bases and J 6 bases; nucleotides not matched to a gene: 10. The CDR3 region is CASSSTGTGSSEQYF. The CDR3 nucleotides read TGTGCCAGCAGTTCAACCGGGACAGGGTCTTCCGAGCAGTACTTC.

The chain links TRBV29-1 to TRBJ2-1, with D perhaps given as TRBD1 or TRBD2 (5 bases each). The CDR3 is 18 residues long. Germline V lookup: CDR1 SQVTM, CDR2 ANQGSEA. The V end was cut by 6 bases, the J end by 0 bases, with 24 bases between. In DNA form, the CDR3 reads TGCAGCGTCCTGCTCTGGGGGAGCGACCGGAGCTCCTACAATGAGCAGTTCTTC. Amino acid sequence: CSVLLWGSDRSSYNEQFF.

The chain is built from TRBV28 and TRBJ1-5, with D perhaps TRBD1 (6 bases). The germline CDR1 and CDR2 sequences are MDHEN and SYDVKM. The ends were cut back, 5 bases at V and 3 bases at J, with 11 bases in the middle. This CDR3 is 14 amino acids long. The CDR3 DNA reads as TGTGCCAGCAGTGTAACAGGGCCCAATCAGCCCCAGCATTTT. Protein sequence: CASSVTGPNQPQHF.

The chain carries TRBV28 and TRBJ1-1; no clear D. The germline gives CDR1 MDHEN, CDR2 SYDVKM. The CDR3 loop spans 13 amino acids. Trimming shortened V by 4 bases and J by 2 bases, and 8 bases separated the two germline ends. CDR3 protein: CASSSGFNTEAFF. The CDR3 DNA reads TGTGCCAGCAGTTCGGGGTTCAACACTGAAGCTTTCTTT. Based on the CDR3 plus reference TRBV28 and TRBJ1-1, the full variable domain is DVKVTQSSRYLVKRTGEKVFLECVQDMDHENMFWYRQDPGLGLRLIYFSYDVKMKEKGDIPEGYSVSREKKERFSLILESASTNQTSMYLCASSSGFNTEAFFGQGTRLTVV.

This rearrangement joins TRBV6-2 or TRBV6-3 to TRBJ1-6; TRBD1 matches 9 bases. Germline V gene data show CDR1 as MNHEY and CDR2 as SVGEGT. J gave up 10 bases and V 6 bases, and 10 bases lay outside the gene matches. The CDR3 runs to 15 residues. The CDR3: CASRSGQGWGSPLHF. The CDR3 DNA sequence: TGTGCCAGCAGATCCGGACAGGGGTGGGGGTCACCCCTCCACTTT.

The rearrangement uses TRBV7-2 and TRBJ1-6; possibly TRBD1 for D (6 bases). Germline CDR1 reads SGHTA; CDR2 reads FQGNSA. CDR3 length: 12 amino acids. V gave up 4 bases and J gave up 14 bases, with 12 bases separating them. The CDR3 protein is CASSSAGGALHF. The DNA for the CDR3 is TGTGCCAGCAGCTCGGCGGGGGGCGCCCTCCACTTT.

This chain joins TRBV9 and TRBJ2-1, with D uncertain. Trimming removed 0 bases at V and 0 bases at J, with 7 bases between. The CDR3 is 15 amino acids. Germline loops: CDR1 SGDLS, CDR2 YYNGEE. CDR3 DNA sequence: TGTGCCAGCAGCGTAGCTGCAGCCTCCTACAATGAGCAGTTCTTC. It translates to CASSVAAASYNEQFF.

The chain joins TRBV9 to TRBJ2-3; D is unresolved. The CDR3 runs 15 residues. Germline assignment: CDR1 SGDLS and CDR2 YYNGEE. Trimming took off 4 bases at V and 2 bases at J, with 14 bases between the two ends. CDR3 sequence reads: CASSPSGQITDTQYF. Here the CDR3 DNA reads TGTGCCAGCAGCCCATCGGGCCAAATCACAGATACGCAGTATTTT.

V and J are TRBV30 and TRBJ2-6; TRBD2 might be the D (6 bases). CDR1 and CDR2 (germline): GTSNPN, SVGIG (reference sequence). V was shortened by 1 base and J by 2 bases, with 9 bases between the two germline ends. This CDR3 comprises 15 residues. The CDR3 sequence: CAWSGGAPGANVLTF. The CDR3 DNA reads as TGTGCCTGGAGTGGCGGGGCGCCTGGGGCCAACGTCCTGACTTTC. Combining the CDR3 with reference TRBV30 and TRBJ2-6 gives the whole variable domain SQTIHQWPATLVQPVGSPLSLECTVEGTSNPNLYWYRQAAGRGLQLLFYSVGIGQISSEVPQNLSASRPQDRQFILSSKKLLLSDSGFYLCAWSGGAPGANVLTFGAGSRLTVL.

The chain employs TRBV29-1 and TRBJ1-2; D possibly corresponds to TRBD1 (5 bases). V shed 0 bases and J shed 8 bases, with 13 bases lying between them. CDR3 length: 13 amino acids. CDR1 SQVTM and CDR2 ANQGSEA come from the germline V gene. CDR3 protein: CSVEEGGPRGYTF. The CDR3 nucleotides are TGCAGCGTTGAAGAGGGGGGTCCTAGGGGCTACACCTTC.

This clonotype was recorded once. The chain recombines TRBV11-3 with TRBJ2-1, with D perhaps matching TRBD1 (5 bases). CDR1 and CDR2 from the germline V gene are SGHNT and YENEEA. The ends were cut back, 5 bases at V and 6 bases at J, with 11 bases in the middle. The CDR3 extends over 13 amino acids. The CDR3 sequence is CASSQDTINEQFF. In nucleotides, the CDR3 is TGTGCCAGCAGCCAGGACACCATCAATGAGCAGTTCTTC.

The J gene is TRBJ1-6, the V gene TRBV5-1; perhaps TRBD1 as D (5 bases). The ends were cut back, 5 bases at V and 0 bases at J, with 12 bases in the middle. CDR3 length: 16 amino acids. Germline V gene data show CDR1 as SGHRS and CDR2 as YFSETQ. The CDR3 sequence: CASSVAGSSYNSPLHF. CDR3 nucleotide sequence: TGCGCCAGCAGTGTGGCAGGGAGCTCCTATAATTCACCCCTCCACTTT.

This chain connects TRBV27 to TRBJ2-5; TRBD1 is a possible D gene (5 bases). The germline gives CDR1 MNHEY, CDR2 SMNVEV (reference sequence). The V end lost 8 bases, the J end lost 2 bases, and 12 bases lay between the germline ends. The CDR3 runs to 13 residues. CDR3 sequence reads: CASSDSWQETQYF. The CDR3 DNA follows: TGTGCCAGCTCCGACAGTTGGCAAGAGACCCAGTACTTC.

This clonotype has just a few counts. An end of the junction does not agree with germline; a read error may underlie this. The chain carries TRBV7-9 and TRBJ2-5, with TRBD2 matching 9 bases. The germline gives CDR1 SEHNR, CDR2 FQNEAQ (reference sequence). The CDR3 is made up of 13 amino acids. The DNA for the CDR3 is TGTGCCAGCAGTTTAGCGGGGGCGGAGACCCAGTACTTC. It encodes CASSLAGAETQYF.

The chain has TRBV27 and TRBJ2-7, with D perhaps TRBD2 (6 bases). The CDR3 covers 15 residues. The ends were cut back, 0 bases at V and 3 bases at J, with 12 bases in the middle. The germline V gene encodes CDR1 MNHEY and CDR2 SMNVEV (reference sequence). This chain's CDR3 is CASSLSLGGIYEQYF. CDR3 DNA sequence: TGTGCCAGCAGTTTATCGTTAGGAGGGATCTACGAGCAGTACTTC.

J is TRBJ2-7 and V is TRBV6-2 or TRBV6-3; unclear D gene. Germline V lookup: CDR1 MNHEY, CDR2 SVGEGT. The ends were cut back, 2 bases at V and 6 bases at J, with 11 bases in the middle. This CDR3 has 13 residues. The CDR3 coding sequence is TGTGCCAGCAGTTACGCGGCAAACGGCGAGCAGTACTTC. It specifies CASSYAANGEQYF.

The chain has TRBV13 and TRBJ1-1; D unresolved. Germline V gene data show CDR1 as PRHDT and CDR2 as FYEKMQ (reference sequence). Between the trimmed V and J ends, which lost 4 bases and 3 bases, there was a span of 12 bases. The CDR3 contains 14 residues. CDR3 region: CASSYRRQDTEAFF. The CDR3 DNA reads TGTGCCAGCAGCTACCGACGGCAGGACACTGAAGCTTTCTTT.

The chain has TRBV6-2 or TRBV6-3 and TRBJ1-5, with D perhaps matching TRBD1 (6 bases). This CDR3 region has 14 residues. Per germline, CDR1 MNHEY and CDR2 SVGEGT. The V gene lost 0 bases and the J gene lost 7 bases, with 10 bases spanning the gap. CDR3 DNA sequence: TGTGCCAGCAGTTACTCGACAGGACCCCAGCCCCAGCATTTT. This codes for CASSYSTGPQPQHF.

The chain has TRBV2 and TRBJ1-4, with 10 bases lining up with TRBD1. The J segment lost 8 bases and the V segment lost 5 bases, leaving 5 bases of the junction unmatched. CDR1 and CDR2 (germline): SNHLY, FYNNEI. This CDR3 region has 14 residues. CDR3 residues: CASSWDRGAEKLFF. CDR3 bases: TGTGCCAGCAGTTGGGACAGGGGTGCCGAAAAACTGTTTTTT. The variable domain in full, completed from reference TRBV2 and TRBJ1-4, reads EPEVTQTPSHQVTQMGQEVILRCVPISNHLYFYWYRQILGQKVEFLVSFYNNEISEKSEIFDDQFSVERPDGSNFTLKIRSTKLEDSAMYFCASSWDRGAEKLFFGSGTQLSVL.

The V call is TRBV20-1, the J call TRBJ2-7, with 10 bases that match TRBD1. The V gene end was trimmed by 6 bases and the J gene end by 2 bases; junction bases not matched to a gene: 7. This CDR3 spans 14 amino acids. Germline V lookup: CDR1 DFQATT, CDR2 SNEGSKA (reference sequence). The CDR3 loop reads CSAHRDRGTYEQYF. DNA for the CDR3: TGCAGTGCGCACCGGGACAGGGGCACCTACGAGCAGTACTTC.

The DNA for the CDR3 is TGTGCCAGCAGCCGGGTAGCGGGGCCGAACACCGGGGAGCTGTTTTTT. It translates to CASSRVAGPNTGELFF. The chain couples TRBV3-1 to TRBJ2-2, with 8 bases aligning to TRBD2. The V segment lost 4 bases and the J segment 0 bases; nucleotides outside the gene matches: 4. Germline CDR1 LGHDT, CDR2 YNNKEL (reference sequence). The CDR3 is made up of 16 amino acids.

This chain uses TRBV18 with TRBJ2-1, with 8 bases lining up with TRBD2. Germline loops: CDR1 KGHSH, CDR2 LQKENI. The J segment lost 7 bases and the V segment lost 3 bases, leaving 8 bases of the junction unmatched. CDR3 length: 15 amino acids. CDR3 nucleotide sequence: TGTGCCAGCTCACCGCCGGGGGGGCTGGGAAATGAGCAGTTCTTC. Its translation: CASSPPGGLGNEQFF.

This clonotype was counted once. The rearrangement links TRBV15 to TRBJ1-5; D may be TRBD1 (5 bases). The CDR3 length is 17 residues. Germline loops: CDR1 LNHNV, CDR2 YYDKDF (reference sequence). With 0 bases removed from V and 7 bases from J, the gap between germline ends came to 19 bases. The CDR3 here is CATSREGQGVQGQPQHF. The DNA for the CDR3 is TGTGCCACCAGCAGAGAAGGGCAGGGCGTACAAGGCCAGCCCCAGCATTTT.

A few counts support this clonotype. CDR3 in amino acids: CASSRTSGGRNEQFF. The CDR3 region has the DNA TGTGCCAGCAGCCGGACTAGCGGGGGCCGGAATGAGCAGTTCTTC. This sequence joins TRBV7-8 and TRBJ2-1; TRBD2 aligns across 13 bases. Germline V gives CDR1 SGHVS, CDR2 FQNEAQ. V gave up 5 bases and J gave up 7 bases; unmatched junction bases: 5. The CDR3 loop spans 15 amino acids.

This rearrangement joins TRBV29-1 to TRBJ1-2; D ambiguous. CDR1 is SQVTM and CDR2 is ANQGSEA in the germline V gene. V lost 0 bases, J lost 4 bases, and 9 bases lay in between. The CDR3 consists of 13 residues. DNA for the CDR3: TGCAGCGTTGAAGATCTGGGGTTCTATGGCTACACCTTC. It codes for CSVEDLGFYGYTF.

The V call is TRBV6-6, the J call TRBJ2-2; D is unclear. The ends were cut back, 8 bases at V and 1 base at J, with 11 bases in the middle. There are 14 residues in the CDR3. Germline-derived CDR1 and CDR2 are MNHNY and SVGAGI (reference sequence). CDR3 protein: CASRPPLNTGELFF. The CDR3 coding sequence is TGTGCCAGCCGGCCACCTCTGAACACCGGGGAGCTGTTTTTT.

The chain couples TRBV5-4 to TRBJ2-1; 11 positions agree with TRBD2. Trimming at V came to 4 bases and at J to 0 bases, leaving 6 bases not matched to a gene. Germline CDR1 and CDR2: SGHNT and YYREEE (reference sequence). The CDR3 is 17 residues long. CDR3 protein: CASSPLAGASSYNEQFF. The CDR3 coding sequence is TGTGCCAGCAGCCCACTAGCGGGGGCCAGCTCCTACAATGAGCAGTTCTTC.

The chain uses TRBV20-1 and TRBJ1-6; D gene uncertain. The CDR3 has 14 residues. Germline V gene lookup returns CDR1 DFQATT and CDR2 SNEGSKA (reference sequence). Trimming stripped 4 bases from V and 8 bases from J, with 15 bases between. The chain's CDR3 is CSATPGLSDSPLHF. Written as DNA, the CDR3 is TGCAGTGCTACCCCGGGCTTATCGGATTCACCCCTCCACTTT.